This TCR beta chain was captured by sequencing in a study of T cells in narcolepsy. Study-level background: Healthy controls were enrolled alongside patients with narcolepsy type 1 or type 2. Whole-study results and caveats: Autoreactive clonotypes reportedly recurred in blood of same and different patients, not controls. Same-patient CSF and blood CD4+ T cell clonotypes included HCRT-specific and TRIB2-specific autoreactive ones. No autoreactive T cell clone sequences appeared in some memory CD4+ repertoires.

Profiled with immunoSEQ multiplex PCR; TCRdb holds only in-frame clones, not every one. The table records just over 20,000 clones, 92% of them present only once. This clone was found once. Its antigen is not identified. Between the trimmed V and J ends, which lost 1 base and 2 bases, there was a span of 8 bases. CDR1 is SGHAT and CDR2 is FQNNGV in the germline V gene. The CDR3 extends over 14 amino acids. The J gene is TRBJ1-1, the V gene TRBV11-2, with TRBD1 as a possible D gene (6 bases). This clonotype originated in a human donor with narcolepsy. The source material was CD45RA- memory CD4+ T cells from PBMCs. The CDR3 loop is CASSLVGGNTEAFF. The CDR3 coding sequence is TGTGCCAGCAGCTTAGTGGGGGGCAACACTGAAGCTTTCTTT.